This T cell receptor (beta chain) was recorded in a study of T-cell memory formation after mild COVID-19. Study background: Largely donor-specific sequence clusters came from a couple of donors.

TCRdb analysed the 5' RACE reads with MiXCR anew, one entry per CDR3 protein. This sample yields 350,000 to 500,000 distinct CDR3 sequences, of which more than 15% are seen a single time; around a fifth belongs to the top ten. Sequencing used PBMCs or a T cell subset sorted from them (not recorded which). This TCR came from a man between 18 and 35 years old who had mild COVID-19 (a few samples of this study predate the infection). Cell type and time point are not known.

CDR3 amino acids: CASRHPSGNEQFF. The DNA for the CDR3 is TGTGCCAGCAGACACCCTAGCGGCAATGAGCAGTTCTTC. This chain links TRBV7-8 with TRBJ2-1; 7 nucleotides agree with TRBD2. Trimming cost V 6 bases and J 6 bases; bases outside gene matches: 5. CDR1 is SGHVS, CDR2 FQNEAQ, per germline. The CDR3 spans 13 residues.